This T cell receptor (beta chain) was sequenced during a study of patients and donors after allogeneic stem cell transplantation (dated by TCRdb to 2018 to 2021). V loses 2 bases at its end and J loses 8 bases; junction bases beyond the gene matches: 8. Per the germline V gene (reference sequence), DFQATT is the CDR1 and SNEGSKA is the CDR2. From cysteine to phenylalanine, the CDR3 is 14 amino acids long. Left in the record is the CDR3 DNA by itself, 42 bases read in frame from the first base. As to this clonotype: Its antigen is not yet known. Qualities for individual bases were not recorded, and no much larger clone is one base off.

The library was made by RT-PCR. For sequencing, a NextSeq 550 was employed. TCRdb trimmed the raw reads at Q25, called clones with MiXCR and kept productive beta chains. Identical CDR3 protein sequences are pooled into one entry, listed with their most common genes and DNA. The sample table holds fewer than 500,000 distinct CDR3 sequences, of which around 15% were seen once. The ten most abundant clones make up 6.5% to 7.5% of the sample. The sample was blood, either unsorted or a sorted T cell fraction (not recorded which). The chain was built from TRBV20-1 and TRBJ2-1, and 8 junction bases match TRBD1. The sequence derives from a human donor who was either an allogeneic HSCT recipient or a stem cell or donor lymphocyte infusion donor (not recorded which). It is not recorded whose cells these are; they may come from a transplant donor. Here the CDR3 is given as CSARRGQGYYEQFF. The DNA sequence is as follows: TGCAGTGCTAGAAGAGGACAGGGATACTATGAGCAGTTCTTC.